This paragraph covers one T cell receptor (beta chain) sequence. What it recognizes is unknown. The data were taken from a study of cytomegalovirus exposure and HLA in healthy donors. Study-wide results and limits: Altogether, 150 to 200 TCR beta chains were recorded as cytomegalovirus-associated.

J gave up 6 bases and V 6 bases, and 15 bases lay outside the gene matches. The CDR3 has 16 amino acids. The germline gives CDR1 SQVTM, CDR2 ANQGSEA. TCRdb keeps only in-frame clones here, not all; method: immunoSEQ multiplex PCR. The sample lists approximately 150,000 clones; 84% were seen once. The rearrangement joins TRBV29-1 to TRBJ2-3; 10 bases fit TRBD2. The source of this sequence is a man aged 25-40 years in good health and CMV-seropositive. Material: PBMCs. The DNA for the CDR3 is TGCAGCGTCCCTCCGGGGTTAGCGGGGGGTACCGATACGCAGTATTTT. It codes for CSVPPGLAGGTDTQYF.